This T cell receptor beta chain came from a study of prognosis after radiotherapy for stage I lung cancer. As for the study in general: Each non-small cell lung cancer patient was deemed medically inoperable.

As to this clonotype: Its matching antigen is unknown.

The study amplified the TCR beta CDR3 region from genomic DNA. This amplification was carried out by two rounds of multiplex PCR. Primers specific to each TRBV and TRBJ gene were used in first-round PCR. TCRdb reanalysed the multiplex PCR reads using MiXCR and keeps one entry per CDR3 protein. The sample has tens of thousands of distinct CDR3 sequences, around a quarter seen once. V dropped 1 base and J dropped 2; count of bases not matched to a gene: 5. The V gene's germline CDR1 is DFQATT and CDR2 SNEGSKA (reference sequence). The CDR3 sequence is 16 residues long. Study observations and caveats: Lower post-radiation Shannon entropy was seen in patients who went on to develop distant metastases.

V is TRBV20-1 and J is TRBJ2-7, with 13 bases matching TRBD2. The TCR sequence derives from a donor over 45 with non-small cell lung cancer. The source material was PBMCs, sampled before or after stereotactic body radiation therapy (not recorded which). The CDR3 bases are TGCAGTGCTAGAGCTGGGACTAGCGGGGCGACCTACGAGCAGTACTTC. It codes for CSARAGTSGATYEQYF.